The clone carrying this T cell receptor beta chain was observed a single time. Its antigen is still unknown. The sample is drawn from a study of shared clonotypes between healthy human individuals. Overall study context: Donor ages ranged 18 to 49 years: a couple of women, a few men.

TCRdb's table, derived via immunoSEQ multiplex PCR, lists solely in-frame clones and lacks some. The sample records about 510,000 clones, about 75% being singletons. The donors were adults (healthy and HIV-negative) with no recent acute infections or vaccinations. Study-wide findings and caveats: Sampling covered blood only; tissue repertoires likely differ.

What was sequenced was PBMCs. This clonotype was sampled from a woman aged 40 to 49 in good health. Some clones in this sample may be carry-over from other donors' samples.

CDR3 DNA: TGCGCCAGCAGCTTGGAGGGACAGCTTAATGAAAAACTGTTTTTT. This translates into CASSLEGQLNEKLFF. The chain carries TRBV5-1 and TRBJ1-4, with 7 bases identical to TRBD1. V shed 0 bases and J 4 bases; nucleotides not matched to a gene: 3. Germline-derived CDR1 and CDR2 are SGHRS and YFSETQ. This CDR3 has 15 amino acids.